This T cell receptor (beta chain) was retrieved from a study of T cells expressing NK-cell markers. About the study: Seven sequenced donors out of eight were HCMV-seropositive, one seronegative.

One entry per CDR3 protein, without DNA, is what TCRdb gives after re-calling the 5' RACE reads. The listing contains around 470,000 distinct CDR3 sequences. Looked up from germline, CDR1 is LGHDT and CDR2 is YNNKEL (reference sequence). The CDR3 length is 19 residues. The sequenced sample consisted of blood T cells: a sorted CD56 or NKG2C T cell subset, CD4+ or CD8+ T cells, or bulk PBMC T cells (not recorded which). The receptor was isolated from a woman in her forties or fifties in good health. The rearrangement joins TRBV3-1 to TRBJ2-7; the D gene TCRdb calls, TRBD2, cannot be checked with no DNA. Here the CDR3 reads CASSQDLGLAGPRSYEQYF.